This entry lists 30 T cell receptor beta chains sequenced from one sample in a study of OX40 agonist ivuxolimab in advanced cancers. Generated by immunoSEQ multiplex PCR, the TCRdb table keeps only in-frame clones and is missing some. The table includes some 86,000 clones, around 85% detected once. Material: CD4+ or CD8+ T cells sorted from blood, obtained in a trial of the OX40 agonist ivuxolimab. These receptors originate from an adult with an advanced solid tumor such as melanoma, head and neck, liver or kidney cancer.

V gene TRBV5-5 combines with J gene TRBJ1-3; D not resolved. Looked up from germline, CDR1 is SGHKS and CDR2 is YYEKEE (reference sequence). With 5 bases removed from V and 0 bases from J, the gap between germline ends came to 6 bases. The CDR3 has 13 residues. As DNA, the CDR3 is TGTGCCAGCAGATTAGGCTCTGGAAACACCATATATTTT. This codes for CASRLGSGNTIYF.

This chain joins TRBV5-6 and TRBJ2-3, with no clear D. This CDR3 is built from 12 residues. Trimming removed 0 bases from V and 5 bases from J, with 4 bases in between. The V gene's germline CDR1 is SGHDT and CDR2 YYEEEE. Here the CDR3 reads CASSLELDTQYF. The CDR3 DNA reads TGTGCCAGCAGCTTGGAACTAGATACGCAGTATTTT.

The chain employs TRBV11-3 and TRBJ2-2; D gene ambiguous. Per the germline V gene, CDR1 is SGHNT and CDR2 is YENEEA. CDR3 length: 13 amino acids. V lost 3 bases to trimming and J lost 8 bases, with 10 bases between them. The CDR3 reads CASSFRTGGELFF. DNA for the CDR3: TGTGCCAGCAGCTTCCGCACCGGTGGGGAGCTGTTTTTT.

The chain couples TRBV4-1 to TRBJ2-5; tentatively, D is TRBD2 (6 bases). This CDR3 contains 15 residues. In germline, CDR1 is MGHRA, CDR2 YSYEKL. Trimming left V 3 bases short and J 1 base short, with 12 bases between. The CDR3 DNA follows: TGCGCCAGCAGCCATTATCCGGGAGCCCAAGAGACCCAGTACTTC. Translation: CASSHYPGAQETQYF.

This clone occurred a few times. This sequence joins TRBV18 and TRBJ2-3, with 8 bases fitting TRBD1. The length of the CDR3 is 15 residues. Germline trimming cut 2 bases from V and 5 bases from J; bases unmatched to any gene: 6. The germline V gene encodes CDR1 KGHSH and CDR2 LQKENI. CDR3 DNA: TGTGCCAGCTCACCAACAACAGGGACAGGAGATACGCAGTATTTT. Translated, it gives CASSPTTGTGDTQYF.

This rearrangement joins TRBV28 to TRBJ2-7; TRBD1 or TRBD2 may be the D gene (5 bases each). This CDR3 contains 15 residues. The V gene lost 6 bases and the J gene lost 3 bases, with 18 bases spanning the gap. Germline CDR1 is MDHEN and CDR2 is SYDVKM. The CDR3 DNA follows: TGTGCCAGCAGCCACGGGGCCCTGATAGACTACGAGCAGTACTTC. It yields the protein CASSHGALIDYEQYF.

The chain joins TRBV21-1 to TRBJ1-1. TRBV21-1 corresponds to a pseudogene. The CDR3 loop spans 15 amino acids. CDR3 coding DNA: TGTGCCAGCAGCAAAGGGAGAGTTTCGGACACTGAAGCTTTCTTT. Translating gives CASSKGRVSDTEAFF.

V gene TRBV15 combines with J gene TRBJ2-5; D remains unclear. TRBJ2-7 explains the end of the DNA better; the J call may be wrong. This CDR3 has 14 amino acids. Germline loops: CDR1 LNHNV, CDR2 YYDKDF (reference sequence). The CDR3 reads CATSRVLSSYEQYF. In DNA form, the CDR3 reads TGTGCCACCAGCAGAGTATTGAGCTCCTACGAGCAGTACTTC.

This chain connects TRBV2 to TRBJ1-4; D is ambiguous. With 8 bases removed from V and 0 bases from J, the gap between germline ends came to 7 bases. The CDR3 covers 13 residues. Germline V lookup: CDR1 SNHLY, CDR2 FYNNEI. CDR3 sequence reads: CASEDSTNEKLFF. CDR3 nucleotides: TGTGCCAGCGAAGATTCAACTAATGAAAAACTGTTTTTT.

This chain links TRBV9 with TRBJ2-7; the match to TRBD2 covers 7 bases. The CDR3 consists of 15 residues. Germline V lookup: CDR1 SGDLS, CDR2 YYNGEE. Trimming cost V 0 bases and J 4 bases; bases outside gene matches: 7. CDR3 sequence reads: CASSVGGGSRYEQYF. The DNA for the CDR3 is TGTGCCAGCAGCGTAGGTGGCGGGAGTCGGTACGAGCAGTACTTC.

CDR3 coding DNA: TGTGCCAGCAGCCTGGGGGGGGAGCAGTTCTTC. As protein: CASSLGGEQFF. The chain uses TRBV7-9 and TRBJ2-1; 7 bases are shared with TRBD2. The CDR3 has 11 residues. With V trimmed by 5 bases and J by 10 bases, 2 bases remained unmatched. The germline V gene encodes CDR1 SEHNR and CDR2 FQNEAQ (reference sequence).

Notes on this clone: A read error may account for a junction end that differs from germline. This chain connects TRBV30 to TRBJ2-7, with TRBD2 matching over 8 bases. The CDR3 covers 15 residues. Germline V gene sequence: CDR1 GTSNPN, CDR2 SVGIG (reference sequence). DNA for the CDR3: TGTGCCTGGAGTGTAGGGACTAGTACTTCCTGCGAGCAGTACTTC. Amino acids: CAWSVGTSTSCEQYF.

The chain is built from TRBV28 and TRBJ1-5; TRBD1 is a possible D gene (6 bases). CDR1 MDHEN and CDR2 SYDVKM come from the germline V gene. V lost 6 bases and J lost 0, with 12 bases in between. The CDR3 is made up of 15 amino acids. CDR3 protein: CASRPTGLSNQPQHF. The CDR3 DNA reads as TGTGCCAGCAGACCCACAGGGCTTAGCAATCAGCCCCAGCATTTT.

This chain joins TRBV5-4 and TRBJ2-1; no definite D call. The CDR3 spans 15 residues. In germline, CDR1 is SGHNT, CDR2 YYREEE (reference sequence). Between the trimmed V and J ends, which lost 0 bases and 7 bases, there was a span of 14 bases. The CDR3 DNA reads TGTGCCAGCAGCTTGGTAAAAGGGCCGGAAAATGAGCAGTTCTTC. Its translation is CASSLVKGPENEQFF. The variable domain in full, completed from reference TRBV5-4 and TRBJ2-1, reads ETGVTQSPTHLIKTRGQQVTLRCSSQSGHNTVSWYQQALGQGPQFIFQYYREEENGRGNFPPRFSGLQFPNYSSELNVNALELDDSALYLCASSLVKGPENEQFFGPGTRLTVL.

This clone was seen once. The chain links TRBV12-2 to TRBJ1-2; the table gives TRBD1 as D, unverified against the DNA. TRBV12-2 is a known pseudogene. The CDR3 length is 17 residues. CDR3 nucleotides: TGTGCAAGTCGCACAAGACAGCGATGGCATTCAAACTATGGCTACACCTTC. Translation gives CASRTRQRWHSNYGYTF.

This clone came up a few times. As DNA, the CDR3 is TGCGCCAGCAAAAGCCTCACTAAGAACACTGAAGCTTTCTTT. Translated: CASKSLTKNTEAFF. This rearrangement joins TRBV4-1 to TRBJ1-1; D gene ambiguous. V was cut by 7 bases and J by 1 base, with 13 bases left in between. Germline V gives CDR1 MGHRA, CDR2 YSYEKL. The CDR3 is made up of 14 amino acids.

This clone was recorded a few times. The CDR3 nucleotides read TGTGCCAGCAGCCTGGACAGCCCCCCGGGCAATGAGCAGTTCTTC. Protein: CASSLDSPPGNEQFF. The genes are TRBV13 and TRBJ2-1; tentative D call: TRBD1 (6 bases). V dropped 5 bases and J dropped 6 bases, with 17 bases sitting between them. This CDR3 has 15 residues. Germline assignment: CDR1 PRHDT and CDR2 FYEKMQ (reference sequence).

The chain has TRBV9 and TRBJ2-3, with 7 bases identical to TRBD1. Germline values: CDR1 SGDLS, CDR2 YYNGEE. V lost 3 bases and J lost 1; bases outside the gene matches: 5. The CDR3 has 15 amino acids. CDR3 loop: CASSDAGTGTDTQYF. CDR3 bases: TGTGCCAGCAGCGACGCCGGGACAGGCACAGATACGCAGTATTTT.

This clone has more than one count but fewer than ten. V usage is TRBV5-1 and J usage is TRBJ2-5, with TRBD2 matching over 12 bases. Trimming removed 4 bases from V and 5 bases from J; junction bases left unmatched: 3. Germline CDR1 is SGHRS and CDR2 is YFSETQ. The CDR3 spans 14 residues. This CDR3 is CASSIGTSGETQYF. The CDR3 DNA is TGCGCCAGCAGCATAGGGACTAGCGGGGAGACCCAGTACTTC.

This clone has more than one count but fewer than ten. The chain has TRBV11-3 and TRBJ2-3; D unresolved. V was pared by 4 bases and J by 0 bases, with 11 bases between. The length of the CDR3 is 15 residues. CDR1 SGHNT and CDR2 YENEEA come from the germline V gene. The CDR3 sequence is CASSSEAPSTDTQYF. The CDR3 DNA follows: TGTGCCAGCAGCTCGGAAGCCCCGAGCACAGATACGCAGTATTTT.

The chain combines TRBV7-9 with TRBJ1-6; no reliable D call. This CDR3 has 13 residues. The V end lost 1 base, the J end lost 4 bases, and 2 bases lay between the germline ends. Germline-derived CDR1 and CDR2 are SEHNR and FQNEAQ (reference sequence). The CDR3 protein is CASSLGYNSPLHF. CDR3 bases: TGTGCCAGCAGCTTAGGGTATAATTCACCCCTCCACTTT.

This chain links TRBV30 with TRBJ1-1, with TRBD1 matching 7 bases. Trimming cost V 1 base and J 2 bases; bases outside gene matches: 7. The CDR3 has 15 residues. Per the germline V gene, CDR1 is GTSNPN and CDR2 is SVGIG (reference sequence). The CDR3, as DNA: TGTGCCTGGAGTGAACAGGGGACAACTAACACTGAAGCTTTCTTT. It translates to CAWSEQGTTNTEAFF. The full variable domain, rest sourced from reference TRBV30 and TRBJ1-1, is SQTIHQWPATLVQPVGSPLSLECTVEGTSNPNLYWYRQAAGRGLQLLFYSVGIGQISSEVPQNLSASRPQDRQFILSSKKLLLSDSGFYLCAWSEQGTTNTEAFFGQGTRLTVV.

The V call is TRBV19, the J call TRBJ1-3, with a possible D match to TRBD1 (5 bases). V was cut by 5 bases and J by 0 bases, with 14 bases left in between. The CDR3 sequence is 16 residues long. Germline V gives CDR1 LNHDA, CDR2 SQIVND (reference sequence). This CDR3 is CASSRTGLSSGNTIYF. CDR3 sequence (DNA): TGTGCCAGTAGTCGGACGGGACTGTCCTCTGGAAACACCATATATTTT.

The J gene is TRBJ2-7, the V gene TRBV30; maybe TRBD2 (6 bases). Per the germline V gene, CDR1 is GTSNPN and CDR2 is SVGIG (reference sequence). The V end lost 0 bases, the J end lost 5 bases, and 11 bases lay between the germline ends. CDR3 length: 13 amino acids. This chain's CDR3 is CAWSVGSGNEQYF. The CDR3 nucleotides are TGTGCCTGGAGTGTCGGGAGTGGAAACGAGCAGTACTTC.

This chain uses TRBV5-1 with TRBJ1-4; perhaps TRBD1 as D (5 bases). There are 13 residues in the CDR3. Germline CDR1 and CDR2: SGHRS and YFSETQ. V was trimmed by 5 bases and J by 8 bases, leaving 13 bases between them. In DNA, the CDR3 is TGCGCCAGCAGGGAGCAGGGACGCGAAAAACTGTTTTTT. It encodes CASREQGREKLFF. Variable domain in full (rest from reference TRBV5-1 and TRBJ1-4): KAGVTQTPRYLIKTRGQQVTLSCSPISGHRSVSWYQQTPGQGLQFLFEYFSETQRNKGNFPGRFSGRQFSNSRSEMNVSTLELGDSALYLCASREQGREKLFFGSGTQLSVL.

The V call is TRBV19, the J call TRBJ2-7; possibly TRBD2 for D (6 bases). Germline V CDR1 and CDR2: LNHDA, SQIVND (reference sequence). Trimming pared 3 bases from V and 3 bases from J, leaving 12 bases between. The CDR3 contains 14 residues. The CDR3 sequence is CASSMGGKSYEQYF. The CDR3 region has the DNA TGTGCCAGTAGTATGGGCGGGAAGAGCTACGAGCAGTACTTC.

This sequence joins TRBV4-3 and TRBJ2-7; D is undetermined. The CDR3 consists of 14 residues. Trimming removed 0 bases from V and 1 base from J, with 7 bases in between. Germline V gene data show CDR1 as LGHNA and CDR2 as YSLEER. The CDR3 region has the DNA TGCGCCAGCAGCCAAGATAGAACTTCCTACGAGCAGTACTTC. The encoded protein is CASSQDRTSYEQYF.

V is TRBV4-1 and J is TRBJ2-4; D is perhaps TRBD1 (6 bases). This CDR3 contains 15 residues. Germline V gene lookup returns CDR1 MGHRA and CDR2 YSYEKL. Trimming shortened V by 3 bases and J by 6 bases, and 15 bases separated the two germline ends. CDR3 coding DNA: TGCGCCAGCAGCCATGAACGGGACACAATAAACATTCAGTACTTC. Amino acid sequence: CASSHERDTINIQYF.

The gene calls are TRBV29-1 and TRBJ2-7, with D perhaps matching TRBD1 (5 bases). Germline V gives CDR1 SQVTM, CDR2 ANQGSEA. Trimming cost V 1 base and J 1 base, with 5 bases left between them. The CDR3 runs to 12 residues. CDR3 in DNA: TGCAGCGTTGAAGGACAGTCCTACGAGCAGTACTTC. This codes for CSVEGQSYEQYF.

This clone was observed a handful of times. The chain couples TRBV6-5 to TRBJ1-5; TRBD1 might be the D (5 bases). This CDR3 has 13 amino acids. CDR1 is MNHEY, CDR2 SVGAGI, per germline. The V end was cut by 6 bases, the J end by 16 bases, with 22 bases between. The CDR3 nucleotides are TGTGCCAGCAGCCCATCTCAAGGGGTACTTACTCATTTT. Translated: CASSPSQGVLTHF.